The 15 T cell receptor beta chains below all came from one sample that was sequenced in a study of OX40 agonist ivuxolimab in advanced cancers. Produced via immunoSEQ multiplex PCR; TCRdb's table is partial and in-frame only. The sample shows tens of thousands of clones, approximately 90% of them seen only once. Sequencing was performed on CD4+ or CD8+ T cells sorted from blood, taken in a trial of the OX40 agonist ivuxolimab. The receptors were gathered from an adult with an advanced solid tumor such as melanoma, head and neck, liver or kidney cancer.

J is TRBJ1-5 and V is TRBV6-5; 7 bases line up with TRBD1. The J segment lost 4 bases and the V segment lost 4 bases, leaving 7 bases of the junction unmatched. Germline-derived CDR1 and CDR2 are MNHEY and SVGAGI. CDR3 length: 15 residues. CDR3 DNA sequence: TGTGCCAGCAGTTTCACAGGGGATCCGAATCAGCCCCAGCATTTT. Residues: CASSFTGDPNQPQHF.

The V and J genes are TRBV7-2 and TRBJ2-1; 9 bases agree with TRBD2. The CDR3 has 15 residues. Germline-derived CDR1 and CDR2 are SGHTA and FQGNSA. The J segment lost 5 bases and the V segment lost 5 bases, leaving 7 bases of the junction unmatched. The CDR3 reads CASSPWIAGDNEQFF. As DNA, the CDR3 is TGTGCCAGCAGCCCCTGGATAGCGGGAGACAATGAGCAGTTCTTC.

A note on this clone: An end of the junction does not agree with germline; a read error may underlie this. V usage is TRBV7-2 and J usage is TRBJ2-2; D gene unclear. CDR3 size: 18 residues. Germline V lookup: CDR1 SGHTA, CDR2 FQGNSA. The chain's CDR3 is CASSPDPDVGSNPGELFF. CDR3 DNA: TGTGCCAGCAGCCCCGACCCGGACGTCGGATCGAACCCCGGGGAGCTGTTTTTT.

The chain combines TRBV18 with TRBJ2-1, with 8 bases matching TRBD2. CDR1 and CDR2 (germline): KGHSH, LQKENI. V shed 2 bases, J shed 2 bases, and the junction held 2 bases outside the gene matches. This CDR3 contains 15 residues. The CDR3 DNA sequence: TGTGCCAGCTCACCAACTAGCGGAACCTACAATGAGCAGTTCTTC. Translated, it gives CASSPTSGTYNEQFF.

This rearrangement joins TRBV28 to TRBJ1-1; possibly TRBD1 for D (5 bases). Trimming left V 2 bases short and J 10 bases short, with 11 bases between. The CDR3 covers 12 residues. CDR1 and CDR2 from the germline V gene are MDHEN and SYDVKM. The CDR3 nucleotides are TGTGCCAGCAGTTTAGCAGGGCGTGGAGCTTTCTTT. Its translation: CASSLAGRGAFF.

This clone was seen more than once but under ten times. CDR3 bases: TGTGCGTCTATCAACACTGAAGCTTTCTTT. It is translated as CASINTEAFF. The rearrangement links TRBV30 to TRBJ1-1, with D hard to call. Germline lookup yields CDR1 GTSNPN and CDR2 SVGIG (reference sequence). This CDR3 spans 10 amino acids. The full variable domain, completed using reference TRBV30 and TRBJ1-1, is SQTIHQWPATLVQPVGSPLSLECTVEGTSNPNLYWYRQAAGRGLQLLFYSVGIGQISSEVPQNLSASRPQDRQFILSSKKLLLSDSGFYLCASINTEAFFGQGTRLTVV.

DNA for the CDR3: TGTGCCAGCAGCCCCGACAGCAGGGGAAATGAAAAACTGTTTTTT. Protein: CASSPDSRGNEKLFF. The chain carries TRBV28 and TRBJ1-4, with D possibly being TRBD1 (6 bases). V was pared by 6 bases and J by 5 bases, with 16 bases between. CDR3 length equals 15 residues. Per the germline V gene, CDR1 is MDHEN and CDR2 is SYDVKM.

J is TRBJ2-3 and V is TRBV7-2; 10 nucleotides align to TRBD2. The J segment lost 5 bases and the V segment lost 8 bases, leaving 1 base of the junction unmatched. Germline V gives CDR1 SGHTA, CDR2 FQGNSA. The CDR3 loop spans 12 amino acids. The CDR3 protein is CASRLAGDTQYF. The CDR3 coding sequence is TGTGCCAGCCGACTAGCGGGAGATACGCAGTATTTT. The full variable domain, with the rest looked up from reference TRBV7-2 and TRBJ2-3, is GAGVSQSPSNKVTEKGKDVELRCDPISGHTALYWYRQSLGQGLEFLIYFQGNSAPDKSGLPSDRFSAERTGGSVSTLTIQRTQQEDSAVYLCASRLAGDTQYFGPGTRLTVL.

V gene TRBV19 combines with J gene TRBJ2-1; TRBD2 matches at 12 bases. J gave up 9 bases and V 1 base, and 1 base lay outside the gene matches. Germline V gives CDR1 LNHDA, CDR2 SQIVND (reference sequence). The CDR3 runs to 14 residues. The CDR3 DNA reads TGTGCCAGTAGTATAGGGACTAGCGGGGTTGAGCAGTTCTTC. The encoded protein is CASSIGTSGVEQFF.

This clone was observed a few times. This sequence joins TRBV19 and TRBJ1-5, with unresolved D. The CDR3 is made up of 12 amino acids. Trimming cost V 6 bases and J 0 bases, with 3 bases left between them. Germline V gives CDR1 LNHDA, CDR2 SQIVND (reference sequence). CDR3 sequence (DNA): TGTGCCAGTAGGGGTAGCAATCAGCCCCAGCATTTT. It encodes CASRGSNQPQHF.

CDR3 region: CASSLDSGNSYEQYF. The CDR3 coding sequence is TGCGCCAGCAGCTTGGATAGCGGGAACTCCTACGAGCAGTACTTC. This rearrangement joins TRBV5-1 to TRBJ2-7; 8 nucleotides align to TRBD2. J gave up 0 bases and V 0 bases, and 2 bases lay outside the gene matches. CDR3 length equals 15 residues. Germline CDR1 reads SGHRS; CDR2 reads YFSETQ.

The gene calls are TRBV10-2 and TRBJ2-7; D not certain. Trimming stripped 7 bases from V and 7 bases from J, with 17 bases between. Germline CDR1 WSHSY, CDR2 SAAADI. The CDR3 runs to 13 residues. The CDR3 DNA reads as TGCGCCAGCATACTAACCCCCACTGAGGAGCAGTACTTC. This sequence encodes CASILTPTEEQYF.

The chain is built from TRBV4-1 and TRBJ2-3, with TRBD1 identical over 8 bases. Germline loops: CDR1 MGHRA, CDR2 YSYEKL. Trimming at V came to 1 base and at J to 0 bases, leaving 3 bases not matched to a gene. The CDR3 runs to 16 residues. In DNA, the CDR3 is TGCGCCAGCAGCCAAGCCAACAGGGGGAGCACAGATACGCAGTATTTT. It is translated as CASSQANRGSTDTQYF.

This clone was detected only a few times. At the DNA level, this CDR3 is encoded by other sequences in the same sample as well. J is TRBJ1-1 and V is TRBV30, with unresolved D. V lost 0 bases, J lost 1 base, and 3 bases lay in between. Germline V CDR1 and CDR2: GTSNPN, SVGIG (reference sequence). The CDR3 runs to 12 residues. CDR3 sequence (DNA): TGTGCCTGGAGTGTCGGGAACACTGAAGCTTTCTTT. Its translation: CAWSVGNTEAFF. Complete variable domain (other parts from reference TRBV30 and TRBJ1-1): SQTIHQWPATLVQPVGSPLSLECTVEGTSNPNLYWYRQAAGRGLQLLFYSVGIGQISSEVPQNLSASRPQDRQFILSSKKLLLSDSGFYLCAWSVGNTEAFFGQGTRLTVV.

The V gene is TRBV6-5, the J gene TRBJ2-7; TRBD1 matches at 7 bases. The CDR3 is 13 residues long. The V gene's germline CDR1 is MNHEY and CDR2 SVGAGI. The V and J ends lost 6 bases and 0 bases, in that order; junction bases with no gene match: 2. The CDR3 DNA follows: TGTGCCAGCAGGCCAGGGGGCTCCTACGAGCAGTACTTC. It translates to CASRPGGSYEQYF.